The 20 T cell receptor beta chains given below trace back to one sample, sequenced in a study of blood T cell repertoires in COVID-19. Data came from immunoSEQ multiplex PCR; TCRdb stores just in-frame clones and leaves some out. The sample has 150,000 or so clones; about 86% are singletons. The sample was peripheral blood. The receptor source for this set is a woman aged 55-69 years with acute or convalescent COVID-19.

This clone appeared many times. This CDR3 is CASKRREYSPLHF. As DNA, the CDR3 is TGTGCCAGTAAGAGGAGGGAGTATTCACCCCTCCACTTT. The chain has TRBV19 and TRBJ1-6; D is uncertain. CDR1 and CDR2 from the germline V gene are LNHDA and SQIVND (reference sequence). Trimming took off 7 bases at V and 8 bases at J, with 12 bases between the two ends. The CDR3 contains 13 residues.

The gene calls are TRBV24-1 and TRBJ2-3; 10 bases are shared with TRBD2. Germline V gene data show CDR1 as KGHDR and CDR2 as SFDVKD. The CDR3 has 20 residues. V was clipped by 5 bases and J by 5 bases; unmatched bases: 21. DNA for the CDR3: TGTGCCACCAGTGTCCCCCAGGCGCTAGCGGGGGCCCCGAATAGAGATACGCAGTATTTT. It codes for CATSVPQALAGAPNRDTQYF.

V usage is TRBV6-5 and J usage is TRBJ2-3; 8 bases match TRBD1. The germline CDR1 and CDR2 sequences are MNHEY and SVGAGI. The CDR3 loop spans 15 amino acids. V lost 2 bases and J lost 4; bases outside the gene matches: 5. The CDR3 DNA is TGTGCCAGCAGTTACGGCTCACAGGGGGCAGATACGCAGTATTTT. Translated: CASSYGSQGADTQYF.

The V call is TRBV10-3, the J call TRBJ1-1, with D possibly matching TRBD1 (5 bases). The CDR3 runs 17 residues. The ends were cut back, 2 bases at V and 1 base at J, with 17 bases in the middle. From germline, CDR1 is ENHRY and CDR2 SYGVKD. CDR3 DNA sequence: TGTGCCATCAGTGAGGCCAAGGCGGGGGTGAGGAACACTGAAGCTTTCTTT. As protein: CAISEAKAGVRNTEAFF.

The genes are TRBV30 and TRBJ2-1, with 7 bases that match TRBD2. CDR1 GTSNPN and CDR2 SVGIG come from the germline V gene (reference sequence). With V trimmed by 4 bases and J by 1 base, 13 bases remained unmatched. The CDR3 contains 17 residues. The CDR3 bases are TGTGCCTGGAACGATATGCGGGGGTTGGGGTCCTACAATGAGCAGTTCTTC. It codes for CAWNDMRGLGSYNEQFF. The full variable domain, with the rest looked up from reference TRBV30 and TRBJ2-1, is SQTIHQWPATLVQPVGSPLSLECTVEGTSNPNLYWYRQAAGRGLQLLFYSVGIGQISSEVPQNLSASRPQDRQFILSSKKLLLSDSGFYLCAWNDMRGLGSYNEQFFGPGTRLTVL.

CDR3 amino acids: CASSLLGPPTDTQYF. CDR3 coding DNA: TGTGCCAGCAGCTTACTGGGGCCGCCCACAGATACGCAGTATTTT. This sequence joins TRBV7-2 and TRBJ2-3, with D possibly being TRBD1 (5 bases). CDR3 length: 15 residues. Germline values: CDR1 SGHTA, CDR2 FQGNSA. Trimming cost V 2 bases and J 2 bases, with 11 bases left between them.

This rearrangement joins TRBV5-4 to TRBJ2-7; possibly TRBD1 for D (5 bases). This CDR3 region has 15 residues. The germline gives CDR1 SGHNT, CDR2 YYREEE (reference sequence). Trimming took 2 bases from V and 0 from J, leaving 12 bases between them. This CDR3 reads CASSLSQGFSYEQYF. The CDR3 nucleotides are TGTGCCAGCAGCTTAAGCCAGGGATTCTCCTACGAGCAGTACTTC.

This sequence joins TRBV5-1 and TRBJ1-1; possibly TRBD1 for D (5 bases). Trimming shortened V by 1 base and J by 4 bases, and 17 bases separated the two germline ends. The germline V gene encodes CDR1 SGHRS and CDR2 YFSETQ. This CDR3 is built from 16 residues. The CDR3 sequence is CASSLQDRKGLTEAFF. The CDR3 DNA is TGCGCCAGCAGCTTGCAGGATCGAAAGGGGCTCACTGAAGCTTTCTTT.

In its sample, this clone was seen once. The J gene is TRBJ1-2, the V gene TRBV28; TRBD1 matches at 9 bases. The CDR3 loop spans 14 amino acids. Germline V lookup: CDR1 MDHEN, CDR2 SYDVKM. The J segment lost 2 bases and the V segment lost 7 bases, leaving 5 bases of the junction unmatched. The CDR3: CASTLGQGNYGYTF. DNA of the CDR3: TGTGCCAGCACCCTGGGACAGGGAAACTATGGCTACACCTTC.

The V gene is TRBV6-5, the J gene TRBJ2-5; D remains ambiguous. Trimming cost V 6 bases and J 3 bases, with 5 bases left between them. CDR1 is MNHEY and CDR2 is SVGAGI in the germline V gene. This CDR3 region has 11 residues. The CDR3 DNA is TGTGCCAGCAGAAGCGAAGAGACCCAGTACTTC. Translated, it gives CASRSEETQYF.

V gene TRBV2 combines with J gene TRBJ2-7; the match to TRBD1 covers 10 bases. Germline V gene lookup returns CDR1 SNHLY and CDR2 FYNNEI. This CDR3 region has 15 residues. Trimming took 6 bases from V and 2 from J; bases not matched to a gene: 7. Here the CDR3 DNA reads TGTGCCAGCAGCCGGGACAGGGGTTCGACCTACGAGCAGTACTTC. Translated, it gives CASSRDRGSTYEQYF.

The rearrangement joins TRBV11-3 to TRBJ1-2; D possibly corresponds to TRBD1 (5 bases). The CDR3 is 14 amino acids. Germline assignment: CDR1 SGHNT and CDR2 YENEEA. Between the trimmed V and J ends, which lost 2 bases and 8 bases, there was a span of 15 bases. The CDR3 nucleotides read TGTGCCAGCAGCTTACCCCCGTCGGGGGACGGCTACACCTTC. It specifies CASSLPPSGDGYTF. Combining the CDR3 with reference TRBV11-3 and TRBJ1-2 gives the whole variable domain EAGVVQSPRYKIIEKKQPVAFWCNPISGHNTLYWYLQNLGQGPELLIRYENEEAVDDSQLPKDRFSAERLKGVDSTLKIQPAELGDSAVYLCASSLPPSGDGYTFGSGTRLTVV.

This chain joins TRBV6-6 and TRBJ2-7, with 8 bases that match TRBD2. The CDR3 has 14 amino acids. Germline V gene lookup returns CDR1 MNHNY and CDR2 SVGAGI (reference sequence). V shed 7 bases and J 1 base; nucleotides not matched to a gene: 6. CDR3 in amino acids: CASNAGLASYEQYF. The DNA for the CDR3 is TGTGCCAGCAACGCCGGACTAGCATCCTACGAGCAGTACTTC.

The rearrangement uses TRBV5-1 and TRBJ1-4; D perhaps matches TRBD1 (5 bases). The CDR3 runs to 15 residues. V lost 2 bases and J lost 7, with 15 bases in between. The V gene's germline CDR1 is SGHRS and CDR2 YFSETQ. The CDR3 loop is CASSFWGRLGEKLFF. The CDR3 DNA reads TGCGCCAGCAGCTTTTGGGGCAGGCTTGGTGAAAAACTGTTTTTT.

This clone occurred once. This chain connects TRBV27 to TRBJ1-2; possible D gene TRBD1, 5 bases. Per germline, CDR1 MNHEY and CDR2 SMNVEV (reference sequence). This CDR3 spans 15 amino acids. V was clipped by 3 bases and J by 5 bases, with 16 bases between them. The CDR3 region has the DNA TGTGCCAGCAGTTTGTTTGGCAGGGTGGGGTATGGCTACACCTTC. It is translated as CASSLFGRVGYGYTF.

The V and J genes are TRBV11-3 and TRBJ2-5, with D possibly matching TRBD1 (6 bases). Germline CDR1 SGHNT, CDR2 YENEEA. This CDR3 region has 13 residues. Deletions cut 7 bases from V and 6 bases from J, with 15 bases between. In DNA form, the CDR3 reads TGTGCCAGCACCTTCCTTCAGGGGAAGACCCAGTACTTC. Translation: CASTFLQGKTQYF.

The chain is built from TRBV5-1 and TRBJ2-7; 11 positions agree with TRBD1. The junction had 6 bases not matched to a gene; V was cut back by 5 bases and J by 2 bases. The germline CDR1 and CDR2 sequences are SGHRS and YFSETQ. This CDR3 is built from 15 residues. The CDR3 region has the DNA TGCGCCAGCAGTTCCCCGGGACAGGGGGCCTACGAGCAGTACTTC. Amino acids: CASSSPGQGAYEQYF.

The J gene is TRBJ2-7, the V gene TRBV5-6, with D possibly matching TRBD2 (6 bases). The germline V gene encodes CDR1 SGHDT and CDR2 YYEEEE. CDR3 size: 14 residues. Trimming took 5 bases from V and 0 from J, leaving 12 bases between them. CDR3 in amino acids: CASSTGTVSYEQYF. CDR3 in DNA: TGTGCCAGCAGTACCGGGACTGTCTCCTACGAGCAGTACTTC.

The chain uses TRBV20-1 and TRBJ1-2; D gene ambiguous. This CDR3 has 11 residues. CDR1 is DFQATT and CDR2 is SNEGSKA in the germline V gene (reference sequence). V dropped 7 bases and J dropped 2 bases, with 8 bases sitting between them. The CDR3 is CSVPTNYGYTF. The CDR3 nucleotides read TGCAGTGTCCCAACAAACTATGGCTACACCTTC.

The V and J genes are TRBV6-5 and TRBJ1-1, with a possible D match to TRBD1 (6 bases). This CDR3 contains 15 residues. Germline V gene sequence: CDR1 MNHEY, CDR2 SVGAGI. The CDR3, as DNA: TGTGCTTTGGGAACCCACCAAGGGGGGGGGACTGAAGCTTTCTTT. This translates into CALGTHQGGGTEAFF.